Listed below are T cell receptor beta chains from one sample, sequenced in a study of cytomegalovirus exposure and HLA in healthy donors. Assay used: immunoSEQ multiplex PCR; TCRdb lists only in-frame clones, some missing. The sample has roughly 120,000 clones, about four fifths seen once. The sequenced material came from PBMCs. Source of these receptors: a man aged 18 to 30 in good health and CMV-seronegative. The CDR3 runs from the conserved cysteine through the conserved F or W. A D gene is named only where the DNA matches it firmly. Only part of the rows carry a size: once, few, many, or a class if the clone is expanded.

v_call	d_call	clone_size	j_call	cdr3_nt	cdr3_aa
TRBV28	-	-	TRBJ1-2	TGTGCCAGCAGTTTATCAGGGGACTATGGCTACACCTTC	CASSLSGDYGYTF
TRBV7-6	TRBD2	-	TRBJ2-1	TGTGCCAGCAGCTTGGGTGGTAGCGGGCAACGAATCAGGTTCAATGAGCAGTTCTTC	CASSLGGSGQRIRFNEQFF
TRBV5-1	-	few	TRBJ1-4	TGCGCCAGCAGCCTGGTTGTCGGGGAAAAACTGTTTTTT	CASSLVVGEKLFF
TRBV29-1	-	-	TRBJ2-3	TGCGGCGGAGGAAGCACAGATACGCAGTATTTT	CGGGSTDTQYF
TRBV6-1	-	-	TRBJ2-7	TGTGCCAGCAGCCCACGAGGACGGACTTACGAGCAGTACTTC	CASSPRGRTYEQYF
TRBV5-1	TRBD2	-	TRBJ2-5	TGCGCCAGCAGCTTGATGCTAGCGGGAGAAGAGACCCAGTACTTC	CASSLMLAGEETQYF
TRBV5-1	-	-	TRBJ2-3	TGCGCCAGCAGTGCATCAGGGTCCACAGATACGCAGTATTTT	CASSASGSTDTQYF
TRBV28	TRBD2	once	TRBJ2-7	TGTGCCAGCAGTTCCCTGGCGGGAGGGCGCTACGAGCAGTACTTC	CASSSLAGGRYEQYF
TRBV7-3	-	-	TRBJ1-1	TGTGCCAGCAGCACTGGACAGAGGAACACTGAAGCTTTCTTT	CASSTGQRNTEAFF
TRBV28	TRBD2	-	TRBJ2-3	TGTGCCGGACACCGGACGGGGGGGGATACGCAGTATTTT	CAGHRTGGDTQYF
TRBV28	-	-	TRBJ2-7	TGTGCCAGCAGTTTAAGGCTAGGCGAGCAGTACTTC	CASSLRLGEQYF
TRBV5-6	-	few	TRBJ2-2	TGTGCCAGCAGCTTGTGGCAACACACCGGGGAGCTGTTTTTT	CASSLWQHTGELFF
TRBV5-1	-	-	TRBJ1-6	TGCGCCAGCAGCTTGACATTGGACAGTTCAAATTCACCCCTCCACTTT	CASSLTLDSSNSPLHF
TRBV7-9	-	-	TRBJ2-5	TGTGCCAGCAGTGTAGCTTTGGAAGAGACCCAGTACTTC	CASSVALEETQYF
TRBV27	-	-	TRBJ2-7	TGTGCCAGCAGCCCTCGGACGGGGGAGCAGTACTTC	CASSPRTGEQYF
TRBV18	-	once	TRBJ2-3	TGTGCCAGCTCGCCGACATCTAGCACAGATACGCAGTATTTT	CASSPTSSTDTQYF
TRBV2	TRBD1	-	TRBJ2-7	TGTGCCAGCTTTCTTGGACAGGGTTCCTACGAGCAGTACTTC	CASFLGQGSYEQYF
TRBV6-1	-	few	TRBJ1-4	TGTGCCAGCATGGGTAGGCACGGGGAAAAACTGTTTTTT	CASMGRHGEKLFF
TRBV19	-	-	TRBJ1-4	TGTGCCAGTAGTATCGCGACGGTAGACGGAGGGGAAAAACTGTTTTTT	CASSIATVDGGEKLFF
TRBV9	-	-	TRBJ2-1	TGTGCCAGCAGCGCCACTTACAATGAGCAGTTCTTC	CASSATYNEQFF
TRBV18	TRBD2	-	TRBJ2-1	TGTGCCAGCTCACGACTAACTAGCGATATCGATCAATACCTCCGATACAATGAGCAGTTCTTC	CASSRLTSDIDQYLRYNEQFF
TRBV7-2	-	-	TRBJ1-5	TGTGCCAGCACCACAGGGAGTAAATTAAGTCCCCAGCATTTT	CASTTGSKLSPQHF
TRBV27	-	-	TRBJ1-3	TGTGCCAGCAGCCAGACAGGCTCTGGAAACACCATATATTTT	CASSQTGSGNTIYF
TRBV7-7	TRBD2	-	TRBJ2-7	TGTGCTAGCAGCCATACTAGCGGCGAGCAGTACTTC	CASSHTSGEQYF
TRBV28	-	-	TRBJ1-3	TGTGCCAGCAGTTTTCCCAACTCTGGAAACACCATATATTTT	CASSFPNSGNTIYF
TRBV4-1	TRBD1	-	TRBJ1-4	TGCGCCAGCAGCCGACAGGGGACTGTGGAAAAACTGTTTTTT	CASSRQGTVEKLFF
TRBV5-1	TRBD2	-	TRBJ2-3	TGCGCCATTACGACTAGCGTGCCAGATACGCAGTATTTT	CAITTSVPDTQYF
TRBV7-9	-	-	TRBJ2-7	TGTGCCAGCAGCTTAGCACACTCCTACGAGCAGTACTTC	CASSLAHSYEQYF
TRBV6-6	-	-	TRBJ1-4	TGTGCCAGCAGTTACTCGACGGAACGGGAACTGTTTTTT	CASSYSTERELFF
TRBV7-2	-	-	TRBJ1-1	TGTGCCAGCAGCTTAGGGGGGGTGAACACTGAAGCTTTCTTT	CASSLGGVNTEAFF
TRBV2	TRBD2	-	TRBJ2-7	TGTGCCAGCAGCGGGGGTAGCGGGAGGGCCTCCTACGAGCAGTACTTC	CASSGGSGRASYEQYF
TRBV21-1	-	-	TRBJ2-5	TGTGCCAGCAGCAACAACAGGGGCGCGGTGGAGACCCAGTACTTC	CASSNNRGAVETQYF
TRBV15	-	-	TRBJ1-1	TGTGCCACCAGCAGCACAGGGAGTGAAGCTTTCTTT	CATSSTGSEAFF
TRBV21-1	-	-	TRBJ1-1	TGTGCCAGCACGGGACAGGGGGGCCGCACTGAAGCTTTCTTT	CASTGQGGRTEAFF
TRBV5-4	-	-	TRBJ1-2	TGTGCCAGCAGCCCGAGAAACACGGGGGGTAGCGGCTACACCTTC	CASSPRNTGGSGYTF
TRBV4-3	TRBD2	-	TRBJ2-3	TGCGCCAGCAGCCAAGGGGCTAGCGGGCTCACAGATACGCAGTATTTT	CASSQGASGLTDTQYF
TRBV2	TRBD1	-	TRBJ1-6	TGTGCCAGCGGGCGGACAGGGAACAATAATTCACCCCTCCACTTT	CASGRTGNNNSPLHF
TRBV7-2	-	once	TRBJ1-1	TGTGCCAGCAGCTTACAGGGGCGGAACACTGAAGCTTTCTTT	CASSLQGRNTEAFF
TRBV14	-	-	TRBJ1-2	TGTGCCAGCAGCCAAGGGACAACTAACTATGGCTACACCTTC	CASSQGTTNYGYTF
TRBV4-1	-	-	TRBJ1-4	TGCGCCAGCAGCCAACTAATAGACTCAGCAACTAATGAAAAACTGTTTTTT	CASSQLIDSATNEKLFF
TRBV5-6	TRBD1	-	TRBJ1-2	TGTGCCAGCAGCTTGGGTAGTTGGGGACAGGATAACTATGGCTACACCTTC	CASSLGSWGQDNYGYTF
TRBV19	TRBD2	-	TRBJ2-5	TGTGCCAGTAGGCGTGGGAGCGGGGTAGAGACCCAGTACTTC	CASRRGSGVETQYF
TRBV9	TRBD2	once	TRBJ2-2	TGTGCCAGCAGCCCCGGGACTAGCGGGTATGACGGGGAGCTGTTTTTT	CASSPGTSGYDGELFF
TRBV2	TRBD1	-	TRBJ2-1	TGTGCCAGCAGTGCTGGACAGGGTAACAATGAGCAGTTCTTC	CASSAGQGNNEQFF
TRBV5-4	TRBD2	-	TRBJ2-7	TGTGCCAGCAGCAGGGGACTAGCGGGTGAGCAGTACTTC	CASSRGLAGEQYF
TRBV4-2	TRBD1	-	TRBJ1-2	TGTGCCAGCAGCCCCCAACCTGCCCGACAGGGAACAAGTCGCAGCTACACCTTC	CASSPQPARQGTSRSYTF